Presented here are 21 T cell receptor beta chains from one specimen sequenced in a study of blood T cell repertoires in COVID-19. Profiled with immunoSEQ multiplex PCR; TCRdb holds only in-frame clones, not every one. This sample has approximately 230,000 clones, with about 88% found just once. Sequencing was carried out using peripheral blood. Receptors were obtained from a woman aged 40 to 50 who had recovered from COVID-19.

This sequence joins TRBV3-1 (or the pseudogene TRBV3-2) and TRBJ1-5; 7 positions agree with TRBD1. This CDR3 spans 16 amino acids. From germline, CDR1 is LGHDT and CDR2 YNNKEL (reference sequence). Trimming cost V 4 bases and J 4 bases; bases outside gene matches: 10. CDR3 sequence (DNA): TGTGCCAGCAGCCTCCTAGGACAGGCTCGAAATCAGCCCCAGCATTTT. Residues: CASSLLGQARNQPQHF.

This clone was seen a single time. This sequence joins TRBV2 and TRBJ2-7, with TRBD1 matching over 10 bases. This CDR3 region has 12 residues. The V segment lost 11 bases and the J segment 4 bases; nucleotides outside the gene matches: 5. Germline CDR1 SNHLY, CDR2 FYNNEI. CDR3 DNA: TGTGCCGGGGGACAGGGGCGATACGAGCAGTACTTC. As protein: CAGGQGRYEQYF. The full variable domain, in which reference TRBV2 and TRBJ2-7 provide the parts outside the CDR3, is EPEVTQTPSHQVTQMGQEVILRCVPISNHLYFYWYRQILGQKVEFLVSFYNNEISEKSEIFDDQFSVERPDGSNFTLKIRSTKLEDSAMYFCAGGQGRYEQYFGPGTRLTVT.

This clone came up once. The chain carries TRBV19 and TRBJ1-4; the D gene is possibly TRBD1 (5 bases). Germline V gene lookup returns CDR1 LNHDA and CDR2 SQIVND (reference sequence). V lost 4 bases, J lost 7 bases, and 10 bases lay in between. The CDR3 runs to 13 residues. The CDR3 sequence is CASSNQGSEKLFF. The CDR3 region has the DNA TGTGCCAGTAGTAACCAGGGAAGTGAAAAACTGTTTTTT.

The chain employs TRBV30 and TRBJ2-3; D not certain. Germline loops: CDR1 GTSNPN, CDR2 SVGIG (reference sequence). This CDR3 comprises 15 residues. Trimming removed 2 bases from V and 6 bases from J, with 18 bases in between. DNA for the CDR3: TGTGCCTGGAGTACCCCCACCGAACTTAGCGATACGCAGTATTTT. Its protein product is CAWSTPTELSDTQYF.

The rearrangement joins TRBV7-3 to TRBJ2-3; D may be TRBD2 (6 bases). Trimming stripped 5 bases from V and 3 bases from J, with 21 bases between. There are 17 residues in the CDR3. Germline CDR1 and CDR2: SGHTA and FQGTGA. For the CDR3, the DNA is TGTGCCAGCAGCCCGGCCCCTGGGGGAGGAGGGACAGATACGCAGTATTTT. Encoded protein: CASSPAPGGGGTDTQYF.

The chain joins TRBV2 to TRBJ1-5; D is perhaps TRBD1 (5 bases). Per germline, CDR1 SNHLY and CDR2 FYNNEI. The V and J ends lost 4 bases and 1 base respectively, with 11 bases between them. CDR3 length: 15 residues. CDR3 coding DNA: TGTGCCAGCAGTGGTCAGGGAGGAAGCAATCAGCCCCAGCATTTT. This sequence encodes CASSGQGGSNQPQHF.

This clone was detected a few times. The chain recombines TRBV6-2 or TRBV6-3 with TRBJ2-2, with TRBD1 matching 7 bases. Germline V CDR1 and CDR2: MNHEY, SVGEGT. The CDR3 is made up of 15 amino acids. With 2 bases clipped from V and 3 bases from J, the junction kept 3 bases outside the gene matches. In nucleotides, the CDR3 is TGTGCCAGCAGTTACAGGGGGCGGTACACCGGGGAGCTGTTTTTT. Residues: CASSYRGRYTGELFF.

The rearrangement uses TRBV19 and TRBJ1-6; D not resolved. V lost 2 bases, J lost 0 bases, and 8 bases lay in between. The CDR3 has 16 residues. Germline V CDR1 and CDR2: LNHDA, SQIVND (reference sequence). CDR3 in amino acids: CASSIKESSYNSPLHF. The CDR3 nucleotides read TGTGCCAGTAGTATAAAAGAGAGCTCCTATAATTCACCCCTCCACTTT.

The chain employs TRBV28 and TRBJ1-3; 12 bases are shared with TRBD1. CDR3 length equals 15 residues. CDR1 and CDR2 from the germline V gene are MDHEN and SYDVKM. Trimming at V came to 5 bases and at J to 5 bases, leaving 4 bases not matched to a gene. CDR3 residues: CASSAGTGGRNTIYF. CDR3 DNA: TGTGCCAGCAGTGCCGGGACAGGGGGCCGAAACACCATATATTTT.

Here the CDR3 DNA reads TGCAGCGGAGGGACAGGGGAGGGGGCCGAGCAGTACTTC. Translation gives CSGGTGEGAEQYF. The chain carries TRBV29-1 and TRBJ2-7, with TRBD1 identical over 10 bases. The germline V gene has CDR1 SQVTM and CDR2 ANQGSEA. The J segment lost 6 bases and the V segment lost 7 bases, leaving 9 bases of the junction unmatched. The CDR3 length is 13 residues.

CDR3 DNA sequence: TGTGCCAGCAGCCCTTCGGCAGGGGGCCTTCAGCCCCAGCATTTT. This gives the protein CASSPSAGGLQPQHF. The chain couples TRBV2 to TRBJ1-5, with 8 bases aligning to TRBD1. Unmatched junction bases numbered 10, after V lost 6 bases and J lost 6 bases. The CDR3 has 15 amino acids. CDR1 and CDR2 (germline): SNHLY, FYNNEI. Complete variable domain (other parts from reference TRBV2 and TRBJ1-5): EPEVTQTPSHQVTQMGQEVILRCVPISNHLYFYWYRQILGQKVEFLVSFYNNEISEKSEIFDDQFSVERPDGSNFTLKIRSTKLEDSAMYFCASSPSAGGLQPQHFGDGTRLSIL.

This clone was seen only a few times. This rearrangement joins TRBV4-1 to TRBJ1-3; possibly TRBD1 for D (6 bases). This CDR3 comprises 16 residues. Germline lookup yields CDR1 MGHRA and CDR2 YSYEKL. V shed 1 base and J shed 0 bases, with 10 bases lying between them. The CDR3 sequence is CASSQGQGFSGNTIYF. CDR3 bases: TGCGCCAGCAGCCAAGGGCAGGGGTTCTCTGGAAACACCATATATTTT.

The chain combines TRBV12-5 with TRBJ2-2, with 8 nucleotides matching TRBD1. J was trimmed by 4 bases and V by 4 bases; bases with no gene match: 2. CDR1 is LGHNT, CDR2 FRNRAP, per germline. This CDR3 has 14 amino acids. The CDR3 region has the DNA TGTGCTAGTGGTTCGCAGGGGGCCACCGGGGAGCTGTTTTTT. Residues: CASGSQGATGELFF.

This chain joins TRBV4-3 and TRBJ2-7; a possible D gene is TRBD1 (6 bases). Trimming took 2 bases from V and 3 from J, leaving 11 bases between them. Looked up from germline, CDR1 is LGHNA and CDR2 is YSLEER. CDR3 length equals 14 residues. The CDR3, as DNA: TGCGCCAGCAGCCAATTACAGGGCTTCTACGAGCAGTACTTC. Translation: CASSQLQGFYEQYF.

The chain joins TRBV9 to TRBJ1-2; D not certain. In germline, CDR1 is SGDLS, CDR2 YYNGEE. V was cut by 6 bases and J by 6 bases, with 15 bases left in between. CDR3 length: 13 amino acids. CDR3 sequence: CASKPWEGNGYTF. The CDR3 DNA sequence: TGTGCCAGCAAACCATGGGAGGGCAATGGCTACACCTTC.

V gene TRBV18 combines with J gene TRBJ2-1, with unresolved D. With 5 bases removed from V and 10 bases from J, the gap between germline ends came to 12 bases. The germline V gene has CDR1 KGHSH and CDR2 LQKENI. The CDR3 is 12 amino acids. Here the CDR3 reads CASSSYKYEQFF. The CDR3 DNA is TGTGCCAGCTCATCGTACAAGTACGAGCAGTTCTTC.

The chain has TRBV11-2 and TRBJ1-2; weak D call: TRBD1 (6 bases). Germline CDR1 and CDR2: SGHAT and FQNNGV. V lost 5 bases and J 4 bases, leaving 14 bases between the germline ends. CDR3 length: 14 residues. The CDR3 here is CASSRGAGRYGYTF. The DNA for the CDR3 is TGTGCCAGCAGCCGGGGGGCGGGTCGCTATGGCTACACCTTC.

V usage is TRBV27 and J usage is TRBJ1-1; D perhaps matches TRBD1 (5 bases). CDR1 MNHEY and CDR2 SMNVEV come from the germline V gene (reference sequence). V lost 7 bases and J lost 10, with 19 bases in between. This CDR3 has 13 amino acids. CDR3 protein: CASTSPGHRRAFF. Written as DNA, the CDR3 is TGTGCCAGCACCTCGCCTGGACACCGTCGAGCTTTCTTT.

The chain links TRBV6-5 to TRBJ2-7, with TRBD2 as a possible D gene (5 bases). This CDR3 is 14 amino acids long. V lost 2 bases to trimming and J lost 2 bases, with 10 bases between them. Germline CDR1 reads MNHEY; CDR2 reads SVGAGI. In DNA form, the CDR3 reads TGTGCCAGCAGTTACGGGCTAGCAACCTACGAGCAGTACTTC. Its translation is CASSYGLATYEQYF.

The genes are TRBV6-2 or TRBV6-3 and TRBJ1-2, with 10 bases lining up with TRBD1. CDR1 is MNHEY and CDR2 is SVGEGT in the germline V gene. The CDR3 has 15 amino acids. Unmatched junction bases numbered 9, after V lost 6 bases and J lost 5 bases. The CDR3 sequence is CASSGTGTGVYGYTF. DNA for the CDR3: TGTGCCAGCAGCGGAACCGGGACAGGGGTATATGGCTACACCTTC.

The rearrangement links TRBV5-1 to TRBJ2-2; 9 nucleotides align to TRBD1. V trimming: 6 bases; J trimming: 5 bases; junction bases outside the gene matches: 5. The germline V gene has CDR1 SGHRS and CDR2 YFSETQ. This CDR3 comprises 14 residues. The CDR3 coding sequence is TGCGCCAGCACCCCGGGACAGGGAACCGGGGAGCTGTTTTTT. This gives the protein CASTPGQGTGELFF.